The clone carrying this TCR beta chain turned up a few times. This sample is drawn from a study of T-cell reconstitution after alpha-beta-depleted transplantation in children. CDR3 size: 14 residues. Germline CDR1 and CDR2: MDHEN and SYDVKM. Trimming cost V 4 bases and J 3 bases; bases outside gene matches: 6. Unique molecular identifiers were used to barcode this TCRbeta library. TCRdb itself ran the PCR reads through MiXCR, one entry per CDR3 protein. The sample records about 350,000 distinct CDR3 sequences, around 16% being singletons. The receptor's source is a male patient under 10 years old who had a stem cell transplant for acute lymphoblastic leukemia, so the T cells may come from the graft donor. The chain recombines TRBV28 with TRBJ2-7, with 7 nucleotides matching TRBD2. Material: PBMCs, mostly from graft donor cells, obtained 360 days after TCRalphabeta/CD19-depleted stem cell transplant. The CDR3 here is CASSYAGAFYEQYF. CDR3 DNA sequence: TGTGCCAGCAGTTATGCGGGAGCATTCTACGAGCAGTACTTC. Combining the CDR3 with reference TRBV28 and TRBJ2-7 gives the whole variable domain DVKVTQSSRYLVKRTGEKVFLECVQDMDHENMFWYRQDPGLGLRLIYFSYDVKMKEKGDIPEGYSVSREKKERFSLILESASTNQTSMYLCASSYAGAFYEQYFGPGTRLTVT.